Below are 24 T cell receptor beta chains sequenced from a single sample in a study of Graves' ophthalmopathy and Graves' hyperthyroidism. Amplification from RNA transcripts yielded the TCR beta CDR3 regions. HTBI-primed RT-PCR formed the first round, and a multiplex PCR formed the second. From the multiplex PCR reads, TCRdb called clonotypes with MiXCR, one entry per CDR3 protein. Among hundreds of thousands of distinct CDR3 sequences listed, about 21% were seen once. Sequenced: peripheral blood. The receptors were sampled from a woman aged 18-35 years with stable Graves' hyperthyroidism.

In its sample, this clonotype was seen many times. J is TRBJ2-5 and V is TRBV12-3 or TRBV12-4; tentative D call: TRBD1 (6 bases). The V end was cut by 3 bases, the J end by 4 bases, with 18 bases between. This CDR3 contains 16 residues. The CDR3 is CASSLDSPKTGETQYF. DNA for the CDR3: TGTGCCAGCAGTTTGGACTCCCCTAAGACAGGAGAGACCCAGTACTTC.

Ten or more counts support this clonotype. The chain uses TRBV6-1 and TRBJ2-5; D is undetermined. CDR1 and CDR2 (germline): MNHNS, SASEGT. The CDR3 is 13 residues long. V lost 3 bases and J lost 5, with 10 bases in between. CDR3 residues: CASSEVPRETQYF. CDR3 DNA: TGTGCCAGCAGTGAGGTTCCAAGGGAGACCCAGTACTTC.

The table lists this clonotype with many counts. The chain has TRBV28 and TRBJ2-7; maybe TRBD1 (6 bases). Per germline, CDR1 MDHEN and CDR2 SYDVKM. V shed 3 bases and J shed 3 bases, with 9 bases lying between them. The CDR3 covers 13 residues. The CDR3 DNA follows: TGTGCCAGCAGTTTGACAGGTTACTACGAGCAGTACTTC. This gives the protein CASSLTGYYEQYF. The full variable domain, with the rest looked up from reference TRBV28 and TRBJ2-7, is DVKVTQSSRYLVKRTGEKVFLECVQDMDHENMFWYRQDPGLGLRLIYFSYDVKMKEKGDIPEGYSVSREKKERFSLILESASTNQTSMYLCASSLTGYYEQYFGPGTRLTVT.

This clonotype was seen repeatedly, ten times or more. The CDR3 region is CASSEWTASIAGYTF. The CDR3 bases are TGTGCCAGCAGTGAATGGACAGCCTCCATCGCTGGCTACACCTTC. V usage is TRBV12-3 or TRBV12-4 and J usage is TRBJ1-2; tentatively, D is TRBD1 (6 bases). CDR3 length: 15 amino acids. V dropped 5 bases and J dropped 7 bases, with 20 bases sitting between them.

This clonotype was detected many times. The chain links TRBV11-2 to TRBJ2-7, with D tentatively TRBD2 (5 bases). The V and J ends lost 5 bases and 2 bases respectively, with 16 bases between them. Germline V gene data show CDR1 as SGHAT and CDR2 as FQNNGV. CDR3 length: 15 amino acids. CDR3: CASSHQTISAYEQYF. Here the CDR3 DNA reads TGTGCCAGCAGCCACCAGACTATATCCGCCTACGAGCAGTACTTC. Looking up the rest from reference TRBV11-2 and TRBJ2-7 gives the full variable domain: EAGVAQSPRYKIIEKRQSVAFWCNPISGHATLYWYQQILGQGPKLLIQFQNNGVVDDSQLPKDRFSAERLKGVDSTLKIQPAKLEDSAVYLCASSHQTISAYEQYFGPGTRLTVT.

This clonotype was recorded at least ten times. The V call is TRBV20-1, the J call TRBJ1-2, with TRBD1 as a possible D gene (6 bases). CDR1 is DFQATT, CDR2 SNEGSKA, per germline (reference sequence). The CDR3 is 13 residues long. Trimming left V 1 base short and J 7 bases short, with 13 bases between. Written as DNA, the CDR3 is TGCAGTGCTAGAGCCGGGGGGCTAGGTGGCTACACCTTC. As protein: CSARAGGLGGYTF.

The sample holds many counts of this clonotype. This rearrangement joins TRBV7-9 to TRBJ1-1, with 7 bases that match TRBD1. CDR1 SEHNR and CDR2 FQNEAQ come from the germline V gene (reference sequence). The V gene end was trimmed by 4 bases and the J gene end by 5 bases; junction bases not matched to a gene: 10. The CDR3 length is 15 residues. The CDR3: CASSSRTGDGTEAFF. Here the CDR3 DNA reads TGTGCCAGCAGCTCCCGTACAGGGGACGGTACTGAAGCTTTCTTT.

The table lists this clonotype with a few counts. This chain connects TRBV6-1 to TRBJ1-5; weak D call: TRBD1 (6 bases). The CDR3 runs 14 residues. The V and J ends lost 8 bases and 2 bases respectively, with 13 bases between them. The germline gives CDR1 MNHNS, CDR2 SASEGT. The CDR3 nucleotides read TGTGCCAGCCGAGAGGGGGTGGGCAATCAGCCCCAGCATTTT. It encodes CASREGVGNQPQHF.

This clonotype was seen ten or more times. V gene TRBV29-1 combines with J gene TRBJ2-2; D remains ambiguous. Per germline, CDR1 SQVTM and CDR2 ANQGSEA. Deletions cut 5 bases from V and 0 bases from J, with 7 bases between. The CDR3 contains 13 residues. As DNA, the CDR3 is TGCAGCGTTCGCAGGACGAACACCGGGGAGCTGTTTTTT. As protein: CSVRRTNTGELFF.

This clonotype was seen many times. The chain has TRBV14 and TRBJ2-5; no clear D. CDR1 and CDR2 from the germline V gene are SGHDN and FVKESK. The CDR3 extends over 15 amino acids. V was clipped by 2 bases and J by 1 base, with 11 bases between them. Here the CDR3 DNA reads TGTGCCAGCAGCCAAAATGGGCGGATCCAAGAGACCCAGTACTTC. Its translation: CASSQNGRIQETQYF.

Many counts were recorded for this clonotype. The chain has TRBV6-2 or TRBV6-3 and TRBJ2-2, with TRBD2 identical over 10 bases. The CDR3 consists of 17 residues. After removal of 2 bases from V and 3 bases from J, the junction contained 6 bases not matched to a gene. Germline loops: CDR1 MNHEY, CDR2 SVGEGT. Here the CDR3 DNA reads TGTGCCAGCAGTTACGATACTAGCGGGATTTACACCGGGGAGCTGTTTTTT. Protein sequence: CASSYDTSGIYTGELFF.

As to this clonotype: A much more abundant neighbour one base away suggests this may be a read error. The gene calls are TRBV5-8 and TRBJ2-7; D is uncertain. The germline V gene has CDR1 SGHTS and CDR2 YDEGEE. This CDR3 spans 14 amino acids. CDR3 sequence reads: CASSLLSKTYDQYF. DNA for the CDR3: TGTGCCAGCAGCTTGCTTTCCAAAACCTACGATCAGTACTTC.

This clonotype was counted ten times or more. This chain uses TRBV28 with TRBJ2-7, with D possibly TRBD1 on 7 matching bases. Trimming took 7 bases from V and 7 from J, leaving 14 bases between them. Germline V gene data show CDR1 as MDHEN and CDR2 as SYDVKM. The CDR3 consists of 12 residues. The CDR3 reads CASTEGAGEQYF. The CDR3 nucleotides are TGTGCCAGCACGGAGGGGGCGGGGGAGCAGTACTTC. Drawing the rest from reference TRBV28 and TRBJ2-7, the complete variable domain is DVKVTQSSRYLVKRTGEKVFLECVQDMDHENMFWYRQDPGLGLRLIYFSYDVKMKEKGDIPEGYSVSREKKERFSLILESASTNQTSMYLCASTEGAGEQYFGPGTRLTVT.

Ten or more counts support this clonotype. The chain joins TRBV2 to TRBJ2-5; D perhaps matches TRBD1 (5 bases). In germline, CDR1 is SNHLY, CDR2 FYNNEI. Trimming removed 6 bases from V and 7 bases from J, with 15 bases in between. The CDR3 loop spans 13 amino acids. The CDR3 is CASRGADRGTQYF. The CDR3 coding sequence is TGTGCCAGCAGAGGGGCCGATAGGGGGACCCAGTACTTC.

The rearrangement joins TRBV20-1 to TRBJ1-2; D is possibly TRBD1 (5 bases). The V gene's germline CDR1 is DFQATT and CDR2 SNEGSKA (reference sequence). The CDR3 covers 13 residues. V was shortened by 4 bases and J by 0 bases, with 9 bases between the two germline ends. CDR3 bases: TGCAGTGCTAACAGGCCGACTAACTATGGCTACACCTTC. It codes for CSANRPTNYGYTF.

The chain carries TRBV6-4 and TRBJ2-5, with no clear D. Germline CDR1 reads MRHNA; CDR2 reads SNTAGT. V shed 4 bases and J shed 5 bases, with 11 bases lying between them. The CDR3 covers 13 residues. CDR3 coding DNA: TGTGCCAGCAGTGTACGGTACGACGAGACCCAGTACTTC. Translated: CASSVRYDETQYF.

There are many counts of this clonotype. The rearrangement uses TRBV6-1 and TRBJ1-1, with 9 nucleotides matching TRBD1. The junction had 7 bases not matched to a gene; V was cut back by 0 bases and J by 5 bases. Germline V lookup: CDR1 MNHNS, CDR2 SASEGT. The CDR3 is 16 amino acids. The CDR3 reads CASSEAPGQGGTEAFF. The CDR3 bases are TGTGCCAGCAGTGAAGCGCCGGGACAGGGAGGGACTGAAGCTTTCTTT.

This clonotype was detected ten times or more. The chain employs TRBV29-1 and TRBJ1-1, with TRBD1 matching 7 bases. V gave up 7 bases and J gave up 7 bases; unmatched junction bases: 6. CDR1 and CDR2 from the germline V gene are SQVTM and ANQGSEA. This CDR3 comprises 11 residues. The CDR3 region is CSAKTGNEAFF. The CDR3 DNA reads TGCAGCGCCAAGACAGGGAATGAAGCTTTCTTT.

Many counts were recorded for this clonotype. V usage is TRBV28 and J usage is TRBJ2-2; D remains unclear. Germline CDR1 and CDR2: MDHEN and SYDVKM. Trimming took 7 bases from V and 4 from J, leaving 13 bases between them. The CDR3 covers 14 residues. The CDR3 reads CASIPGTTTGELFF. The CDR3, as DNA: TGTGCCAGCATCCCGGGCACAACCACCGGGGAGCTGTTTTTT.

In nucleotides, the CDR3 is TGTGCCAGCAACCACGGCACAGTCACCGGGGAGCTGTTTTTT. The encoded protein is CASNHGTVTGELFF. The V and J genes are TRBV6-1 and TRBJ2-2; the D is unclear. The V end lost 7 bases, the J end lost 4 bases, and 13 bases lay between the germline ends. This CDR3 has 14 residues. Looked up from germline, CDR1 is MNHNS and CDR2 is SASEGT.

This clonotype was seen only once. This chain joins TRBV24-1 and TRBJ1-6; D is unresolved. CDR1 is KGHDR, CDR2 SFDVKD, per germline. The CDR3 is made up of 13 amino acids. V lost 5 bases to trimming and J lost 15 bases, with 16 bases between them. CDR3 coding DNA: TGTGCCACCAGTGCAGGCGGGAATTCGCACCTCCACTTT. As protein: CATSAGGNSHLHF.

This clonotype was recorded at least ten times. The rearrangement joins TRBV28 to TRBJ2-7; D may be TRBD1 (5 bases). The germline CDR1 and CDR2 sequences are MDHEN and SYDVKM. V was pared by 5 bases and J by 2 bases, with 16 bases between. This CDR3 is 15 amino acids long. DNA of the CDR3: TGTGCCAGCAGTCCCGGTGGGGCCAGAGCCTACGAGCAGTACTTC. Residues: CASSPGGARAYEQYF.

This clonotype has a count of ten or more. J is TRBJ1-3 and V is TRBV6-5, with D hard to call. CDR3 size: 15 residues. Germline CDR1 reads MNHEY; CDR2 reads SVGAGI. V shed 2 bases and J shed 0 bases, with 8 bases lying between them. The CDR3 reads CASSYDGFSGNTIYF. The CDR3 DNA is TGTGCCAGCAGTTACGACGGATTCTCTGGAAACACCATATATTTT.

This clonotype was observed many times. The chain uses TRBV20-1 and TRBJ2-4; 7 nucleotides align to TRBD1. V gave up 6 bases and J gave up 1 base; unmatched junction bases: 9. CDR3 length equals 15 residues. The germline gives CDR1 DFQATT, CDR2 SNEGSKA (reference sequence). The CDR3 is CSASDRVVAKNIQYF. The DNA of the CDR3 is TGCAGTGCGTCCGACAGGGTTGTGGCCAAAAACATTCAGTACTTC.